A selection of T cell receptor beta chains follows, all from one sample in a study of spatial heterogeneity in lung cancer. TCRdb processed the 5' RACE reads anew with MiXCR; each CDR3 protein has one entry. The sample gives around 20,000 distinct CDR3 sequences, 7% to 7.5% of which show up once; around a fifth is in the top ten. This material consisted of lung tumor tissue, taken at surgery. The receptors shown here come from a female donor with early-stage non-small cell lung cancer. Both conserved end residues are part of each CDR3. The D gene is left open where the match is weak. The size of a clone is reported for some rows only, either as once, few or many, or as a class for expanded clones.

D gene	V gene	clone size	J gene	CDR3 DNA	CDR3 protein
-	TRBV4-2	-	TRBJ2-7	TGTGCCAGCAGCCAAGAGAGTTCACTAACTTCCAGCGAGCAGTACTTC	CASSQESSLTSSEQYF
-	TRBV6-6	many	TRBJ2-5	TGTGCCAGCACTTTAGGGGAGACCCAGTACTTC	CASTLGETQYF
-	TRBV24-1	many	TRBJ2-5	TGTGCCACCAGTGATTCTCGACAGACCCTCCAAGAGACCCAGTACTTC	CATSDSRQTLQETQYF
-	TRBV20-1	many	TRBJ2-7	TGCAGTGCTAGACCTGGAACCTACGAGCAGTACTTC	CSARPGTYEQYF
TRBD1	TRBV20-1	medium-sized	TRBJ2-1	TGCAGTGCAACGGACAGGGTGAGAGAGCAGTTCTTC	CSATDRVREQFF
-	TRBV20-1	once	TRBJ2-5	TGCAGTGCTAGTCGCAGTCAAGAGACCCAGTACTTC	CSASRSQETQYF
-	TRBV6-1	many	TRBJ2-4	TGTGCCAGCACCCTCGTTCTGGTACGGGGGGCCAAAAACATTCAGTACTTC	CASTLVLVRGAKNIQYF
-	TRBV28	medium-sized	TRBJ1-4	TGTGCCAGCCTTTCGCCCGGGGAGGGAAAACTGTTTTTT	CASLSPGEGKLFF
TRBD1	TRBV5-1	many	TRBJ1-1	TGCGCCAGCAGCCTTAGGACAGGGGTGAACACTGAAGCTTTCTTT	CASSLRTGVNTEAFF
TRBD1	TRBV6-2/TRBV6-3	-	TRBJ1-2	TGTGCCAGCAGTCTCGACAGGGGGCCCTCCACCTTC	CASSLDRGPSTF
-	TRBV6-5	many	TRBJ2-5	TGTGCCAGCAGTTATAGACAGAGCCAAGAGACCCAGTACTTC	CASSYRQSQETQYF
-	TRBV7-3	few	TRBJ2-2	TGTGCCAGCAGCTTAGGATGGGGCACCGGGGAGCTGTTTTTT	CASSLGWGTGELFF
-	TRBV10-3	many	TRBJ1-2	TGTGCCATCAGTGGGGGCCGCAGCACTTTCTATGGCTACACCTTC	CAISGGRSTFYGYTF
-	TRBV7-6	-	TRBJ2-5	TGTGCCAGCATACGCGGGGATTCATTTACCATCCAAGAGACCCAGTACTTC	CASIRGDSFTIQETQYF
-	TRBV4-2	few	TRBJ1-3	TGTGCCAGCAGCCAAGATTTGACTCGAATTATAGGGGATTTCTCTGGAAACACCATATATTTT	CASSQDLTRIIGDFSGNTIYF
-	TRBV5-1	-	TRBJ2-3	TGCGCCAGCAGCTTGGCCGGGGTGAGCACAGATACGCAGTATTTT	CASSLAGVSTDTQYF
-	TRBV2	many	TRBJ2-3	TGTGCCAGCATCCCCCAGGCGTACACAGATACGCAGTATTTT	CASIPQAYTDTQYF
-	TRBV7-2	-	TRBJ1-4	TGTGCCAGCAGCATGGCCGGGACGATTGAAAAACTGTTTTTT	CASSMAGTIEKLFF
-	TRBV12-3/TRBV12-4	many	TRBJ1-6	TGTGCCAGCAGTTTAGTGAATAATTCACCCCTCCACTTT	CASSLVNNSPLHF
TRBD2	TRBV5-4	-	TRBJ2-3	TGTGCCAGCAGCGCCGCAGAGCGGGGGACCACAGATACGCAGTATTTT	CASSAAERGTTDTQYF
TRBD1	TRBV10-3	many	TRBJ1-4	TGTGCCATCAGTGAGGACAGGGGGGAAGAAAAACTGTTTTTT	CAISEDRGEEKLFF
-	TRBV20-1	-	TRBJ2-7	TGCAGTGCTAGAGATCGAGACGGGCGGAATCTTTACTACGAGCAGTACTTC	CSARDRDGRNLYYEQYF
-	TRBV3-1	many	TRBJ1-2	TGTGCCAGCAGCCTCACATCCCAGGGGGGCTACACCTTC	CASSLTSQGGYTF
-	TRBV5-6	-	TRBJ2-7	TGTGCCAGCAGCTTGGACCAGGTTGGCTACGAGCAGTACTTC	CASSLDQVGYEQYF
TRBD1	TRBV7-3	once	TRBJ2-5	TGTGCCAGCAGCTTAACGGGACAGGGACAAGAGACCCAGTACTTC	CASSLTGQGQETQYF
-	TRBV9	-	TRBJ2-7	TGTGCCAACAGCCCCCAGGGGGGGAGCTACGAGCAGTACTTC	CANSPQGGSYEQYF
-	TRBV4-2	-	TRBJ2-2	TGTGCCAGCAGCCAAGTGGGTTTAGACACCGGGGAGCTGTTTTTT	CASSQVGLDTGELFF
-	TRBV7-2	many	TRBJ2-3	TGTGCCAGCAGCTTGGCCTACACAGATACGCAGTATTTT	CASSLAYTDTQYF
-	TRBV29-1	many	TRBJ1-1	TGCAGCGTTGAAGAAGGGGGTGGCACTGAAGCTTTCTTT	CSVEEGGGTEAFF
TRBD1	TRBV7-3	many	TRBJ1-1	TGTGCCAGCAGCTCAGGGGGGGTCCCAACTGAAGCTTTCTTT	CASSSGGVPTEAFF
-	TRBV12-3/TRBV12-4	many	TRBJ1-1	TGTGCCACCCTGGGACCCGGGAACACTGAAGCTTTCTTT	CATLGPGNTEAFF
-	TRBV5-6	many	TRBJ2-1	TGTGCCAGCAGCTTGGAGGGATCCGGGCTACGAGTGGATGAGCAGTTCTTC	CASSLEGSGLRVDEQFF
-	TRBV27	medium-sized	TRBJ1-6	TGTGCCAGCAGCCCGGGCAGGGCCAACTCACCCCTCCACTTT	CASSPGRANSPLHF
TRBD2	TRBV29-1	many	TRBJ2-3	TGCAGCGTTGGGACTAGCGGGGGGGCTGGGGTAGATACGCAGTATTTT	CSVGTSGGAGVDTQYF
-	TRBV2	-	TRBJ2-1	TGTGCCAGCGAGGCCATGGAGCAGTTCTTC	CASEAMEQFF
-	TRBV7-9	medium-sized	TRBJ1-1	TGTGCCAGCAGCTCCCTGCATCCGAACACTGAAGCTTTCTTT	CASSSLHPNTEAFF